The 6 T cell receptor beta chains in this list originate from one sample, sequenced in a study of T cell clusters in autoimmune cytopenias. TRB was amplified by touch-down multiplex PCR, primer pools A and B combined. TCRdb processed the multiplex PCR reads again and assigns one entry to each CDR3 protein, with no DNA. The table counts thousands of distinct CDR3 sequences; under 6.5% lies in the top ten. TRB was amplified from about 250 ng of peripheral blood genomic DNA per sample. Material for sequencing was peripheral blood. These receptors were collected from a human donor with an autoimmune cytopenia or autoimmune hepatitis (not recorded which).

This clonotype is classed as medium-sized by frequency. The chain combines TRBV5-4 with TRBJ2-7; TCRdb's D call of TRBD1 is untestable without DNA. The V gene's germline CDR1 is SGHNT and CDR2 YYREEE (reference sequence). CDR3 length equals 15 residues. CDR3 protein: CASSFGQHTIYEQYF.

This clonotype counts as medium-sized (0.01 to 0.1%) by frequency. CDR3 sequence reads: CAWSAGEKYGYTF. V gene TRBV30 combines with J gene TRBJ1-2; TCRdb's assignment of TRBD1 cannot be checked, as there is no DNA. This CDR3 region has 13 residues. Germline CDR1 is GTSNPN and CDR2 is SVGIG (reference sequence).

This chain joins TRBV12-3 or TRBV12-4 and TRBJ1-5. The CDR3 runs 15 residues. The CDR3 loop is CASSRGGERDQPQHF.

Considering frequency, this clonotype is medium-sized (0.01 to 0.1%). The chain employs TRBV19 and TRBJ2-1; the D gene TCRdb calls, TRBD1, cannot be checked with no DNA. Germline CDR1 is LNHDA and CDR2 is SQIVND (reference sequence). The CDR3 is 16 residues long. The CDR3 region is CASSIATGGGNNEQFF. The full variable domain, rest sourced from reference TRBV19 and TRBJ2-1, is DGGITQSPKYLFRKEGQNVTLSCEQNLNHDAMYWYRQDPGQGLRLIYYSQIVNDFQKGDIAEGYSVSREKKESFPLTVTSAQKNPTAFYLCASSIATGGGNNEQFFGPGTRLTVL.

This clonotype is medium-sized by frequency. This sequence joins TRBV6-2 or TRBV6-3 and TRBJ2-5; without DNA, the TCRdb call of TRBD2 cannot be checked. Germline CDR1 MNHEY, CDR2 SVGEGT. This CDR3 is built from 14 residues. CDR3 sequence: CASSLGTSGETQYF.

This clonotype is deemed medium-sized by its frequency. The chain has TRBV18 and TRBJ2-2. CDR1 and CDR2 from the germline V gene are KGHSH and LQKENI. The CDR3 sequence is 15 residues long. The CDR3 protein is CASSPLQQNTGELFF. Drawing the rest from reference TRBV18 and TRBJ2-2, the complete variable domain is NAGVMQNPRHLVRRRGQEARLRCSPMKGHSHVYWYRQLPEEGLKFMVYLQKENIIDESGMPKERFSAEFPKEGPSILRIQQVVRGDSAAYFCASSPLQQNTGELFFGEGSRLTVL.